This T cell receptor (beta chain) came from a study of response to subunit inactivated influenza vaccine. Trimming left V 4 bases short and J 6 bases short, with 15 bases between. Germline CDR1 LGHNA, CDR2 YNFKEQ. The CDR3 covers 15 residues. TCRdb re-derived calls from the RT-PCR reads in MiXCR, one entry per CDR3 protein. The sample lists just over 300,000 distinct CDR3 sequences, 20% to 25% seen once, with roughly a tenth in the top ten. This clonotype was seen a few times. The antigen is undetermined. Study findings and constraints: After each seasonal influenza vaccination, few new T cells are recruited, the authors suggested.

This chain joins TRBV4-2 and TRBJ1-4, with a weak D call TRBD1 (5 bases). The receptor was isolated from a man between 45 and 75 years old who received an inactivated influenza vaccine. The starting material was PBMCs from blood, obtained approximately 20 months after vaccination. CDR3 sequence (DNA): TGTGCCAGCAGCCGGGGAACGGGAGGGGATGAAAAACTGTTTTTT. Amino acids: CASSRGTGGDEKLFF.